This TCR beta chain was sequenced for a study of T cells in Graves' hyperthyroidism and ophthalmopathy. RNA transcripts yielded amplified TCR beta CDR3 regions. HTBI primers were the set used in a first-round RT-PCR of the TCR CDR3. Each CDR3 protein gets one entry after TCRdb re-called the multiplex PCR reads with MiXCR. Seen here are about 680,000 distinct CDR3 sequences, roughly 32% observed once, and the top ten hold around 31%. The source is a woman between 40 and 55 years old with Graves' hyperthyroidism. Sequenced material: blood.

CDR3 nucleotide sequence: TGTGCCAGCTGTTTGGGGCTCCGGAATCAGCCCCAGCATTTT. Protein sequence: CASCLGLRNQPQHF. The V call is TRBV6-2 or TRBV6-3, the J call TRBJ1-5, with a tentative D call TRBD1 (5 bases). The germline V gene encodes CDR1 MNHEY and CDR2 SVGEGT. CDR3 length: 14 amino acids. V was clipped by 8 bases and J by 4 bases, with 15 bases between them.